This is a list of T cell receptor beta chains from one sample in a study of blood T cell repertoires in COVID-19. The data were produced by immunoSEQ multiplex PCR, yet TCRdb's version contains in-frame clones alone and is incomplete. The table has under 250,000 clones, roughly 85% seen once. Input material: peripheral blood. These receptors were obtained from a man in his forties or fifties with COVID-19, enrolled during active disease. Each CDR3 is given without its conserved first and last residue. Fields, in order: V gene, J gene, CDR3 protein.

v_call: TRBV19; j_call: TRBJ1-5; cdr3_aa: ASSIERSSNQPQH
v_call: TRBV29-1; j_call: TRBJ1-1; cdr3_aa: SVEVKEVLEAF
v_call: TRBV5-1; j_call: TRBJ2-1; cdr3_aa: ASSLSGLAGWRSPYNEQF
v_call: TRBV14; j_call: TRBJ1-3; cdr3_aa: ASSYSQFRNTIY
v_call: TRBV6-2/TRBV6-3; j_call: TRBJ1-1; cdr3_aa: ASSYSMRVMNTEAF
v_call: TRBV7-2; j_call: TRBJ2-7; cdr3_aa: ASSWTHRVTYEQY
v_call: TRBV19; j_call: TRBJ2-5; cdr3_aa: ASSIGGKETQY
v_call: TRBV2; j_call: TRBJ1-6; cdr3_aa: ASRRSRANSPLH
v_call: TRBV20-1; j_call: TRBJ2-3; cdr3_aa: SARMRDTQY
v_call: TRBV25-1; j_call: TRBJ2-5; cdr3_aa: ASSYFEGAETQY
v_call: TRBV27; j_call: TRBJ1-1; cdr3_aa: AEGQVTMNTEAF
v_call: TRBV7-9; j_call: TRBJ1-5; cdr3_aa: ASSLASGNQPQH
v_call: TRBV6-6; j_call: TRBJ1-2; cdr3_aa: ASSPSWNRGSLNYGYT
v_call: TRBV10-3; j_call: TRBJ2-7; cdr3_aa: ASKLGQGVEQY
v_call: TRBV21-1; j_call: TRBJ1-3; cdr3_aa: ASSKTGYYNTIY
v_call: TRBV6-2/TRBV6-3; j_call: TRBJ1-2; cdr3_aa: ASSRTGLYGYT
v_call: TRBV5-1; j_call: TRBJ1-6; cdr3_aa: ASSPDRGISPLH
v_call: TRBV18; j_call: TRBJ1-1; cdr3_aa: ASSEGQAVNTEAF
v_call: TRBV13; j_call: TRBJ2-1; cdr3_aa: ASSLNKGLWAYNEQF
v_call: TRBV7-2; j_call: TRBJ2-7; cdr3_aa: ASSKTGPSTYEQY
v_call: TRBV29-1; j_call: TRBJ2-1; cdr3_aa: SGSGGPWNEQF
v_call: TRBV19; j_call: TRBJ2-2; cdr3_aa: ASSKPGQRNTGELF
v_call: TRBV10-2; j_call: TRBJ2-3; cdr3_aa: AISLAGSSTDTQY
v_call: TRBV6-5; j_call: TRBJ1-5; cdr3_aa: ASSYVGPNQPQH
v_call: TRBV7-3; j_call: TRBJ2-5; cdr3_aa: ASSRGSQETQY